Below are 20 T cell receptor beta chains sequenced from a single sample in a study of T-cell memory formation after mild COVID-19. MiXCR was run by TCRdb on the 5' RACE reads, yielding one entry per CDR3 protein. The data contain roughly 250,000 distinct CDR3 sequences, over 15% of them singletons. The specimen was PBMCs or a T cell subset sorted from them (not recorded which). These receptors were obtained from a man aged 18-30 years who had mild COVID-19 (a few samples of this study predate the infection). Cell type and time point are not known.

This chain connects TRBV27 to TRBJ2-3; 11 bases match TRBD2. Germline loops: CDR1 MNHEY, CDR2 SMNVEV (reference sequence). The V and J ends lost 5 bases and 0 bases, in that order; junction bases with no gene match: 13. The CDR3 totals 19 residues. The DNA of the CDR3 is TGTGCCAGCAGTAGAAAGGGCCTCGGGACTAGCGGCAGCACAGATACGCAGTATTTT. It encodes CASSRKGLGTSGSTDTQYF.

This clonotype appeared a few times. The chain employs TRBV10-3 and TRBJ2-5; TRBD2 matches at 12 bases. This CDR3 has 15 residues. The V gene end was trimmed by 10 bases and the J gene end by 2 bases; junction bases not matched to a gene: 8. From germline, CDR1 is ENHRY and CDR2 SYGVKD. The CDR3 DNA reads TGTGCCAGCCAGACTAGCGGGGGCACACAAGAGACCCAGTACTTC. Translating it yields CASQTSGGTQETQYF.

This clonotype was detected a few times. The chain couples TRBV7-8 to TRBJ2-1, with D perhaps TRBD1 or TRBD2 (5 bases each). Germline CDR1 SGHVS, CDR2 FQNEAQ. Trimming pared 2 bases from V and 10 bases from J, leaving 21 bases between. The CDR3 runs 16 residues. The CDR3: CASSLYSRAGRDEQFF. CDR3 nucleotides: TGTGCCAGCAGCTTATACTCAAGGGCAGGGAGAGACGAGCAGTTCTTC.

The chain combines TRBV7-2 with TRBJ2-5, with TRBD2 identical over 12 bases. The CDR3 spans 16 residues. Trimming removed 1 base from V and 5 bases from J; junction bases left unmatched: 5. Germline loops: CDR1 SGHTA, CDR2 FQGNSA. CDR3 sequence: CASSLVGTSGRETQYF. The CDR3 bases are TGTGCCAGCAGCTTAGTGGGGACTAGCGGGCGGGAGACCCAGTACTTC. The entire variable domain, with the rest obtained from reference TRBV7-2 and TRBJ2-5, is as follows: GAGVSQSPSNKVTEKGKDVELRCDPISGHTALYWYRQSLGQGLEFLIYFQGNSAPDKSGLPSDRFSAERTGGSVSTLTIQRTQQEDSAVYLCASSLVGTSGRETQYFGPGTRLLVL.

This clonotype was picked up a small number of times. The gene calls are TRBV7-9 and TRBJ1-1; D uncertain. Germline V gene sequence: CDR1 SEHNR, CDR2 FQNEAQ (reference sequence). The CDR3 has 15 amino acids. V was pared by 4 bases and J by 0 bases, with 12 bases between. The CDR3 is CASSSQRTVNTEAFF. The CDR3 region has the DNA TGTGCCAGCAGCTCCCAAAGGACCGTGAACACTGAAGCTTTCTTT.

This clonotype was recorded at least ten times. The chain carries TRBV6-4 and TRBJ2-3, with D possibly being TRBD2 (6 bases). The germline CDR1 and CDR2 sequences are MRHNA and SNTAGT. The CDR3 extends over 15 amino acids. V gave up 0 bases and J gave up 0 bases, with 7 bases separating them. CDR3 sequence reads: CASSDSAGSTDTQYF. Written as DNA, the CDR3 is TGTGCCAGCAGTGACTCAGCGGGTAGCACAGATACGCAGTATTTT.

This clonotype was detected only a few times. The rearrangement links TRBV20-1 to TRBJ2-7; perhaps D is TRBD1 or TRBD2 (5 bases each). Germline CDR1 DFQATT, CDR2 SNEGSKA (reference sequence). The CDR3 has 11 amino acids. V was trimmed by 5 bases and J by 6 bases, leaving 11 bases between them. CDR3 DNA: TGCAGTGCTCTTGGGACCTCCGAGCAGTACTTC. Translated, it gives CSALGTSEQYF.

This clonotype came up a few times. The chain employs TRBV24-1 and TRBJ2-1; 7 bases agree with TRBD1. In germline, CDR1 is KGHDR, CDR2 SFDVKD. Trimming at V came to 0 bases and at J to 10 bases, leaving 5 bases not matched to a gene. The CDR3 is made up of 14 amino acids. The CDR3 sequence: CATSDLRTGDEQFF. The CDR3 DNA sequence: TGTGCCACCAGTGATTTGCGAACAGGGGACGAGCAGTTCTTC.

V and J are TRBV5-1 and TRBJ2-5; D is possibly TRBD2 (5 bases). There are 14 residues in the CDR3. Germline-derived CDR1 and CDR2 are SGHRS and YFSETQ. Deletions cut 0 bases from V and 4 bases from J, with 10 bases between. This CDR3 is CASSLALSGETQYF. The CDR3 DNA reads as TGCGCCAGCAGCTTGGCCCTGAGCGGAGAGACCCAGTACTTC.

The CDR3 DNA sequence: TGTGCCAGCAGTTACAGGGGAGGTACTGAAGCTTTCTTT. Translated, it gives CASSYRGGTEAFF. The chain joins TRBV6-2 or TRBV6-3 to TRBJ1-1; TRBD1 might be the D (5 bases). The germline V gene encodes CDR1 MNHEY and CDR2 SVGEGT. There are 13 residues in the CDR3. V was clipped by 2 bases and J by 5 bases, with 9 bases between them.

The genes are TRBV9 and TRBJ2-1; D remains unclear. The germline V and J ends were trimmed by 0 bases and 1 base, with 8 bases remaining between them. The CDR3 runs to 15 residues. Germline V gene lookup returns CDR1 SGDLS and CDR2 YYNGEE. CDR3 region: CASSVELGSYNEQFF. In DNA, the CDR3 is TGTGCCAGCAGCGTAGAGCTAGGATCCTACAATGAGCAGTTCTTC.

This clonotype has a count of ten or more. This chain links TRBV24-1 with TRBJ2-2; D is unclear. Germline assignment: CDR1 KGHDR and CDR2 SFDVKD. The CDR3 spans 12 residues. V lost 5 bases and J 9 bases, leaving 9 bases between the germline ends. CDR3 loop: CATSGGSRELFF. CDR3 nucleotides: TGTGCCACCAGTGGAGGATCCCGGGAGCTGTTTTTT.

This clonotype has a handful of counts. J is TRBJ2-1 and V is TRBV28, with 11 bases identical to TRBD2. Germline V gives CDR1 MDHEN, CDR2 SYDVKM. CDR3 length: 15 residues. After removal of 5 bases from V and 10 bases from J, the junction contained 10 bases not matched to a gene. The CDR3 here is CASSVIAGGTWEQFF. CDR3 DNA sequence: TGTGCCAGCAGTGTGATAGCGGGGGGGACATGGGAGCAGTTCTTC.

The table lists this clonotype with a few counts. The rearrangement joins TRBV9 to TRBJ2-1; D is uncertain. V gave up 0 bases and J gave up 5 bases, with 9 bases separating them. This CDR3 has 14 amino acids. The V gene's germline CDR1 is SGDLS and CDR2 YYNGEE. The CDR3 bases are TGTGCCAGCAGCGTAGGTACGCAGAACAATGAGCAGTTCTTC. Translating it yields CASSVGTQNNEQFF.

In DNA form, the CDR3 reads TGCGCCAGCTCCGGCGGCAGGGAGGTAGGGCAGTACTTC. Translating it yields CASSGGREVGQYF. This chain joins TRBV5-1 and TRBJ2-7; perhaps TRBD2 as D (6 bases). V was pared by 7 bases and J by 9 bases, with 20 bases between. The V gene's germline CDR1 is SGHRS and CDR2 YFSETQ. This CDR3 is 13 amino acids long.

This clonotype was recorded a few times. J is TRBJ2-3 and V is TRBV20-1; 9 positions match TRBD1. The CDR3 loop spans 13 amino acids. Germline trimming cut 6 bases from V and 4 bases from J; bases unmatched to any gene: 5. Per germline, CDR1 DFQATT and CDR2 SNEGSKA (reference sequence). The CDR3 DNA sequence: TGCAGTGCAGGGACAGGGAGGGCAGATACGCAGTATTTT. Its translation: CSAGTGRADTQYF.

This clonotype turned up a few times. The chain links TRBV5-1 to TRBJ1-3, with unresolved D. The CDR3 length is 15 residues. From germline, CDR1 is SGHRS and CDR2 YFSETQ. V was pared by 5 bases and J by 0 bases, with 12 bases between. For the CDR3, the DNA is TGCGCCAGCAGGGCTAAGGCCCACTCTGGAAACACCATATATTTT. It yields the protein CASRAKAHSGNTIYF.

This clonotype was observed a handful of times. The CDR3 nucleotides are TGCAGTGCCACCTGGCTAGTTAGCTCCTACAATGAGCAGTTCTTC. Protein sequence: CSATWLVSSYNEQFF. The V and J genes are TRBV20-1 and TRBJ2-1; no clear D. The CDR3 covers 15 residues. Germline CDR1 and CDR2: DFQATT and SNEGSKA (reference sequence). V lost 6 bases and J 0 bases, leaving 15 bases between the germline ends.

This chain joins TRBV6-5 and TRBJ2-3; perhaps TRBD1 as D (5 bases). The CDR3 is made up of 12 amino acids. The V gene's germline CDR1 is MNHEY and CDR2 SVGAGI. V shed 6 bases and J shed 3 bases, with 7 bases lying between them. The CDR3 sequence is CASSGQTDTQYF. The CDR3 DNA reads TGTGCCAGCAGCGGACAAACAGATACGCAGTATTTT.

This clonotype turned up a few times. CDR3 loop: CASSESGPAHEQFF. CDR3 DNA: TGTGCCAGCAGTGAATCGGGTCCAGCCCACGAGCAGTTCTTC. The J gene is TRBJ2-1, the V gene TRBV25-1; D remains ambiguous. CDR3 length: 14 residues. V shed 1 base and J shed 10 bases, with 14 bases lying between them. Germline loops: CDR1 MGHDK, CDR2 SYGVNS.